This T cell receptor beta chain was sequenced during a study of cytomegalovirus exposure and HLA in healthy donors (dated by TCRdb to between 2016 and 2019). Concerning the study at large: An earlier analysis of some 500 of the donors reported roughly 270 Gb of sequence data and 117 million unique TCR beta sequences from 190 million or so T cells. An early release covering roughly 600 HLA-typed donors comprised 250 to 350 gigabases of sequencing data and tens of millions of unique TCR sequences. Among the roughly 380 genotyped donors, 81% belonged to the genetic ancestry cluster associated with self-reported Caucasian donors. The study aimed to test whether signatures of past pathogen exposure could be identified by cataloging public T cell receptors. Using immunosequencing, the study profiled T cell repertoires from some 670 subjects and related those repertoires to cytomegalovirus serostatus. A separate validation cohort of some 130 different subjects was used in addition to the roughly 640-subject first cohort. The study combined high-throughput TCR immunosequencing, statistical association of individual TCRs with disease status, and machine learning to predict cytomegalovirus infection status. A later analysis re-analyzed previously published TCR beta repertoires from 600 to 850 donors and added high-resolution HLA genotyping to study TCR occurrence patterns. The later analysis used no new phenotypic data to find candidate immune exposures, relying instead on TCR beta sequences and their occurrence across donors. An earlier analysis of more than 450 of the donors used high-throughput TCR beta sequencing to judge whether each TCR beta V gene segment behaved as functional or pseudogenic. Donor age, sex, ethnicity and CMV serostatus were collected together with the repertoire data. A later genetic analysis used genome-wide SNP genotypes for about three fifths of the 666 donors, treating that subset as a discovery cohort. All discovery cohort repertoires had been generated using a single sequencing platform. Both class I and class II loci were covered by HLA typing, at four-digit resolution. Typing coverage varied by locus: roughly 629-640 donors for A, B, C, DRB1 and DQB1; approximately 500 for DQA1; 606 for DPA1; approximately 450 for DPB1. A few DR-DQ haplotypes were handled as single units for association and clustering because linkage in the cohort was strong. On average, approximately 250,000 unique TCR beta nucleotide sequences were sequenced per donor among more than 350 genotyped donors of the cohort, with approximately 18% of those sequences being non-productive.

Results and caveats for the whole study, not just this receptor: The cohort was sequenced for TCR beta chains only, and without alpha or paired-chain data the features that could be detected were limited. When HLA alleles, especially DR and DQ, strongly co-occurred, TCR associations were difficult to assign to individual alleles. According to a later analysis, parvovirus B19, influenza, CMV and Epstein-Barr virus appeared linked to several top co-occurrence clusters. In an earlier analysis of approximately 590 of the donors, most TCR beta V segments appeared in productive rearrangements about 87% or about 30% of the time, broadly matching IMGT annotations. The classifier was reported to diagnose cytomegalovirus status with high specificity and sensitivity in both the original and validation cohorts. Compared with equally common non-associated chains, HLA-associated TCR beta chains in a later analysis were more clonally expanded and had lower generation probabilities. HLA typing was unavailable for some donors at each locus, so association tests used only the typed subset. Correlated functional status among segregating V segments might be attributable to linkage disequilibrium, but an unknown experimental factor could not be ruled out. In vitro tests confirmed that a few of the cytomegalovirus-associated TCR beta chains recognize cytomegalovirus antigens. In a later analysis, TCR association rates were found to vary across HLA loci, with the most associated TCRs seen for DRB1 alleles and the fewest for HLA-C alleles. CMV serostatus was the only immune exposure information available for the cohort. In the study, approximately 160 TCR beta chains were listed as associated with cytomegalovirus. Because the 87-base-pair reads could not distinguish some IMGT-functional V segments, including TRBV6-2 and TRBV6-3, those segments were excluded. The authors suggested that the approach could potentially be extended to other disease states and immunological phenotypes. A further reported finding was that TCR beta sequences accurately predicted the HLA-A and HLA-B alleles for most subjects in the first cohort. The presence/absence analyses assumed that sequencing depth was roughly uniform across donors, and that assumption may not be true. According to a later analysis, most CMV-associated TCR beta chains appeared to be HLA-restricted, and the HLA associations seemed to be driven largely by CMV exposure. A cluster of highly shared sequence variants was judged likely to be a technical artifact of the sequencing pipeline. Because counts were too low, fewer than 20 rarely observed V segments, including chromosome 9 orphons, were excluded from the earlier analysis of around 590 of the donors. V-gene and J-gene trimming of TCR beta chains was associated with a missense DCLRE1C variant in a later genetic analysis, and the association was replicated in an independent cohort. A later analysis associated about 16,000 TCR beta sequences with specific HLA alleles at a false discovery rate of 0.05. Compared with the roughly 700-donor mean, donors in an Asian-associated ancestry cluster had fewer N-insertions in productive TCRs, according to a later genetic analysis. Across donors, most TCR sequences were observed very rarely, whereas some public TCRs were present in many individuals.

For this clone: Its antigen specificity is not known. The input lacks base qualities; no much larger clone sits a single base away.

The cohort comprised more than 550 healthy bone marrow donors. At the time of sampling, all cohort members were nominally healthy, though unrecorded immune exposures were likely present. Of the 670 or so cohort members, roughly 300 had positive CMV serostatus and 350 to 450 had negative CMV serostatus, and CMV serostatus was not recorded for the donor. Each donor provided a peripheral blood sample, and peripheral blood mononuclear cells were used for TCR beta sequencing. The Qiagen DNeasy Blood Extraction Kit was used to extract genomic DNA from the blood cell samples. V was cut back by 3 bases and J by 7 bases, leaving a gap of 14 bases between them. Based on the germline V gene (reference sequence), the CDR1 and CDR2 sequences are SGHNT and YYREEE. There are 14 amino acids in the CDR3, from cysteine to phenylalanine inclusive. The read is trimmed to its CDR3 DNA, 42 bases read in frame from base 1.

Libraries came from the immunoSEQ multiplex PCR assay. For the multiplex PCR, a mixture combining 60 forward primers for TCR Vbeta segments and 13 reverse primers for TCR Jbeta segments was used. Amplification of the CDR3 region of rearranged TCR beta genes was performed with a multiplex PCR assay on genomic DNA. The Illumina HiSeq System was used to sequence the amplified TCR beta libraries as 87-base-pair reads. From the authors' description of their analysis: A later analysis tallied roughly 80 million unique TCR beta chains across the 666 repertoires, and around 12 million of those chains were shared by two or more donors. A nearest-neighbor algorithm error-corrected the raw reads and collapsed the reads into unique sequences, merging closely related sequences to remove PCR and sequencing errors. V, D and J gene segments were assigned by aligning CDR3 sequences to IMGT reference sequences. For a sequence to be retained, a match of at least six nucleotides to both a V gene segment and a J gene segment was required. A rearrangement was called productive if the CDR3 had no stop codons and remained in frame with V and J, and every other rearrangement was called non-productive. CDR3 was defined by IMGT convention, running from the second conserved V-encoded cysteine to the conserved J-encoded phenylalanine. Sequences without an unambiguous match to a single V gene segment were excluded from the earlier analysis of 587 of the donors. An earlier analysis of around 600 of the donors classified V segments as functional when productive rearrangements were above 56.7% and as segregating when the standard deviation between donors was above 5%. A statistical classification framework was built for diagnosing cytomegalovirus status from the catalog of TCR beta chain sequences. V and J gene assignment, in a later analysis, came from comparing TCR nucleotide sequences with IMGT/GENE-DB human TR gene sequences. A later analysis assigned CDR3 sequences and most-parsimonious VDJ recombination scenarios with the TCRdist pipeline. In a later analysis, each TCR beta chain was defined by its CDR3 amino acid sequence together with its V-gene family, and reads lacking a unique V-gene family were excluded. As a way to deal with suspected cross-contamination and a sequencing artifact, a later analysis dropped over 550 nucleotide sequences that were highly shared and had low generation probability. In a later analysis, a clonal expansion index for each public chain was calculated from normalized within-repertoire ranks of inferred template counts. A later analysis computed generation probabilities with a VDJ recombination model fitted to out-of-frame rearrangements, and checked the results against IGoR. Hypergeometric tests were used in a later analysis to score TCR-TCR, TCR-HLA and TCR-CMV co-occurrence, with a repertoire-size bias correction applied to the TCR pairs. False discovery rates were estimated in a later analysis by permuting HLA or CMV assignments 20 times. In a later analysis, co-occurring TCRs were grouped with DBSCAN, and TCRdist sequence similarity was added when clustering was performed within HLA-allele-positive subsets. Repertoires with fewer than 30,000 or more than 120,000 public chains, plus five repertoires with anomalous nucleotide sharing, were excluded from co-occurrence clustering. As stored in TCRdb, this immuneACCESS dataset retains in-frame rearrangements with V and J assigned. A fraction of the clones does not appear; measured against another copy, unresolved V genes explain less than half of the discrepancy, and the remainder lacks a known reason. The DNA was the basis for D and trimming; V, J and clone size are from that table. Here the sample has 85,000 to 100,000 clones; around 80% occur a single time. Roughly 8.4% of the sample lies in the top ten.

The V and J segments used are TRBV5-4 and TRBJ2-1; TRBD1 is a weak D gene call, 5 bases matching. Sequencing was performed on PBMCs. This TCR came from a human donor in good health. CDR3 protein: CASSSPPRVNEQFF. The DNA reads as follows: TGTGCCAGCAGCTCTCCCCCCAGGGTAAATGAGCAGTTCTTC.